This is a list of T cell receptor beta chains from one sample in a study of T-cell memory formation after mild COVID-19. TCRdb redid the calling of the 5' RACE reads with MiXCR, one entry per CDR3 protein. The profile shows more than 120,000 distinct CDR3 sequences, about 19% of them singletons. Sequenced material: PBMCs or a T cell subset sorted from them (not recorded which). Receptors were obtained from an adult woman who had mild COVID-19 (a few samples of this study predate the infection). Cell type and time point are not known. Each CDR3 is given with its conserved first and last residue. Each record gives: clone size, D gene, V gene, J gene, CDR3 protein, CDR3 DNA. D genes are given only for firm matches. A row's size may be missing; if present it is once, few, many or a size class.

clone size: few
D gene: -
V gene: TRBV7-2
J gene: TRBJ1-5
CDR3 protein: CASSFYQGNQPQHF
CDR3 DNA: TGTGCCAGCAGCTTCTATCAGGGCAATCAGCCCCAGCATTTT

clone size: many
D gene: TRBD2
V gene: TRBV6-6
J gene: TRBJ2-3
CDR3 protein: CASSPLLASTDTQYF
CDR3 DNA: TGTGCCAGCAGTCCCCTACTAGCGAGTACAGATACGCAGTATTTT

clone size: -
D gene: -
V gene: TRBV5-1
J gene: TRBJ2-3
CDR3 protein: CASALDRGRTDTQYF
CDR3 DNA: TGCGCCAGCGCTTTAGATAGGGGTCGGACAGATACGCAGTATTTT

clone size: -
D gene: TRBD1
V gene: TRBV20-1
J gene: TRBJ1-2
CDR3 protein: CSARELQGFGYTF
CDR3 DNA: TGCAGTGCTAGAGAGTTACAGGGGTTTGGCTACACCTTC

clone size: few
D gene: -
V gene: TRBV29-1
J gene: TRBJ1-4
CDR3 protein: CSVEDPRGREKLFF
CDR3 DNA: TGCAGCGTTGAAGATCCGCGGGGGCGGGAAAAACTGTTTTTT

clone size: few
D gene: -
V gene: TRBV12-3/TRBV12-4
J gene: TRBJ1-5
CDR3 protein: CASSLARRRNQPQHF
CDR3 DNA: TGTGCCAGCAGTTTAGCCCGCAGGAGAAATCAGCCCCAGCATTTT

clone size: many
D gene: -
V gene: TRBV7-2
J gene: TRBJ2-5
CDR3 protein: CASSRTAQETQYF
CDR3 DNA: TGTGCCAGCAGCCGGACAGCCCAAGAGACCCAGTACTTC

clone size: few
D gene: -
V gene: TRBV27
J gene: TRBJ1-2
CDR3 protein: CASSLRAGLNYGYTF
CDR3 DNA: TGTGCCAGCAGTTTAAGGGCAGGGCTCAACTATGGCTACACCTTC

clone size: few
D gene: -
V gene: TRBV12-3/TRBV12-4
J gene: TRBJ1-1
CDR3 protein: CASSLSYSLLPAQEAFF
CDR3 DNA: TGTGCCAGCAGTTTATCATACTCCCTTCTTCCCGCCCAGGAAGCTTTCTTT

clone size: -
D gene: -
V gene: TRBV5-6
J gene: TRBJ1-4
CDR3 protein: CASSLLRDNEKLFF
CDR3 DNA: TGTGCCAGCAGCTTGCTCAGGGATAATGAAAAACTGTTTTTT

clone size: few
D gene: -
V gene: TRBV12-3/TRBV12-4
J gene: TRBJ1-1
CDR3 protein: CASTVQTNTEAFF
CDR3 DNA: TGTGCCAGCACCGTTCAAACGAACACTGAAGCTTTCTTT

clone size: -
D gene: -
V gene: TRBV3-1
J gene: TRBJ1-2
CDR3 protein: CASSQAHIYGYTF
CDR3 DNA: TGTGCCAGCAGCCAAGCACACATTTATGGCTACACCTTC

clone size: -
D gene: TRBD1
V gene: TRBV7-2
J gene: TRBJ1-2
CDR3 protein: CASSARQGRITGYTF
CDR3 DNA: TGTGCCAGCAGCGCCCGACAGGGACGGATTACTGGCTACACCTTC

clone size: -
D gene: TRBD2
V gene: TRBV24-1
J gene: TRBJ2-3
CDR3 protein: CATSDHSGRPNTDTQYF
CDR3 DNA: TGTGCCACCAGTGACCATAGCGGGAGGCCCAACACAGATACGCAGTATTTT

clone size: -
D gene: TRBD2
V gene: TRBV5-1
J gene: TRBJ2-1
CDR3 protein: CASSRQRGGHNEQFF
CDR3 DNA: TGCGCCAGCAGCCGGCAGCGGGGGGGCCACAATGAGCAGTTCTTC

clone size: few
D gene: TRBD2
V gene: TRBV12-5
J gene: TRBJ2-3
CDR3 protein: CATSGVSTDTQYF
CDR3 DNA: TGTGCTACTAGCGGGGTTAGCACAGATACGCAGTATTTT

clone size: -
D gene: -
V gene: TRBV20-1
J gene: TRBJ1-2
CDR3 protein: CSARGPGAKGYTF
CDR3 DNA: TGCAGTGCTAGAGGGCCGGGGGCGAAGGGCTACACCTTC

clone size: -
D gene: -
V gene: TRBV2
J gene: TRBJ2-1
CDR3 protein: CASRGTLGFNEQFF
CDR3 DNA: TGTGCCAGCAGAGGGACTCTGGGATTCAATGAGCAGTTCTTC

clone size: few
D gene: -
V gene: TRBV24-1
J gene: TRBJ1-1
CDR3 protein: CATSDPTGENTEAFF
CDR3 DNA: TGTGCCACCAGTGATCCGACAGGCGAAAACACTGAAGCTTTCTTT

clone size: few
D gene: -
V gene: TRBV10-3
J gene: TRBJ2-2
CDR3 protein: CAISEWGLNTGELFF
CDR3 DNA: TGTGCCATCAGTGAGTGGGGACTGAACACCGGGGAGCTGTTTTTT

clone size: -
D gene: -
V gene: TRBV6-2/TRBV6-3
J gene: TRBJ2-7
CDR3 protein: CASSYGFEQYF
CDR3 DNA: TGTGCCAGCAGTTACGGGTTCGAGCAGTACTTC

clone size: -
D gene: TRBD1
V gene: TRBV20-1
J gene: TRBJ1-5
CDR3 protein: CSARPGQGRQPQHF
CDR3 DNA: TGCAGTGCCCGACCGGGACAGGGTAGGCAGCCCCAGCATTTT

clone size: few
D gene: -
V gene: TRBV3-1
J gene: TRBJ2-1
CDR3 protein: CASMGGGFYNEQFF
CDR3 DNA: TGTGCCAGCATGGGGGGAGGTTTCTACAATGAGCAGTTCTTC

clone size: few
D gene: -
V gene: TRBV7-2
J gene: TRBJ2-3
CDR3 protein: CASNNGRPTDTQYF
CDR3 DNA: TGTGCCAGCAATAACGGGAGACCCACAGATACGCAGTATTTT

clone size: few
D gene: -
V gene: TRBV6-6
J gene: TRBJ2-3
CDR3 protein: CASSYSKSGTDTQYF
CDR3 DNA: TGTGCCAGCAGTTACTCGAAGTCGGGCACAGATACGCAGTATTTT

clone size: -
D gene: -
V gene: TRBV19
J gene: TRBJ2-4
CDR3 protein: CASSILTTYRIAKNIQYF
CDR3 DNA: TGTGCCAGTAGTATCCTAACCACCTACAGGATAGCCAAAAACATTCAGTACTTC

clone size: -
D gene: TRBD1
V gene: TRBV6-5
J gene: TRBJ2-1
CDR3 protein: CASSTPRDRSYNEQFF
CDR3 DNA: TGTGCCAGCAGTACTCCCCGGGACAGGTCCTACAATGAGCAGTTCTTC

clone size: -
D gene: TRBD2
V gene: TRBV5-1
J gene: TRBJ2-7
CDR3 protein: CAWAEDGRGDDEQYF
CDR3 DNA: TGCGCCTGGGCTGAGGATGGCCGGGGGGATGACGAGCAGTACTTC

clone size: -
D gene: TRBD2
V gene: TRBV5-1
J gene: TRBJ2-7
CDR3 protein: CASSLEASGYEQYF
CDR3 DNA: TGCGCCAGCAGCTTGGAGGCTAGCGGGTACGAGCAGTACTTC

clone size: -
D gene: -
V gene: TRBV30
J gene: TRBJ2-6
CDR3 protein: CAWSGRVRGANVLTF
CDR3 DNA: TGTGCCTGGAGTGGGCGTGTTCGGGGGGCCAACGTCCTGACTTTC

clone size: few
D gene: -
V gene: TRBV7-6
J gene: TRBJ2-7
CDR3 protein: CASSLSDTSGGYEQYF
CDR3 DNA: TGTGCCAGCAGCTTATCGGACACCTCAGGAGGATACGAGCAGTACTTC

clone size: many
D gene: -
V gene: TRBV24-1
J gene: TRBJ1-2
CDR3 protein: CASGGGAVYGYTF
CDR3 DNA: TGTGCCTCCGGTGGGGGGGCGGTGTATGGCTACACCTTC

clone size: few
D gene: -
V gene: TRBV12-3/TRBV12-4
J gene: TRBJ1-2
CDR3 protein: CASSRVVGVVGYHYGYTF
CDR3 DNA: TGTGCCAGCAGCCGCGTGGTTGGGGTTGTGGGCTACCACTATGGCTACACCTTC

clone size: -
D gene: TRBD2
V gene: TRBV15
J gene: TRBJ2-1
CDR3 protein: CATSREGTSGIDEQFF
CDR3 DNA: TGTGCCACCAGCAGAGAGGGGACTAGCGGGATCGATGAGCAGTTCTTC

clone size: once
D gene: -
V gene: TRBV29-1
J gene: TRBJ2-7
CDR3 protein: CSVEWTLDGAEQYF
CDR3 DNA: TGCAGCGTTGAATGGACACTCGACGGGGCCGAGCAGTACTTC